These 11 T cell receptor beta chains were all obtained from the same sample, sequenced in a study of blood T cell repertoires in COVID-19. Sequenced by immunoSEQ multiplex PCR; TCRdb stores in-frame clones only, minus some. Altogether some 150,000 clones are present, 87% being singletons, with the ten largest covering around 4.6%. Sequenced input: peripheral blood. All receptors derive from a woman aged 55-70 years with active or convalescent COVID-19.

This clone was counted many times. This rearrangement joins TRBV6-5 to TRBJ1-4, with a weak D call TRBD1 (6 bases). With 5 bases removed from V and 7 bases from J, the gap between germline ends came to 17 bases. Germline V CDR1 and CDR2: MNHEY, SVGAGI. The CDR3 contains 15 residues. The CDR3 nucleotides are TGTGCCAGCAGTCAACAGGGAGTGTTGACTGAAAAACTGTTTTTT. Protein product: CASSQQGVLTEKLFF.

This chain links TRBV25-1 with TRBJ2-4; no firm D call. Germline CDR1 reads MGHDK; CDR2 reads SYGVNS. Between the trimmed V and J ends, which lost 10 bases and 3 bases, there was a span of 19 bases. This CDR3 has 15 residues. The CDR3 bases are TGTGCCAACAAATCAGGTATTCAAGGCAAAAACATTCAGTACTTC. This translates into CANKSGIQGKNIQYF.

This chain uses TRBV7-8 with TRBJ1-6; TRBD1 might be the D (5 bases). The CDR3 is 16 amino acids. The germline V gene has CDR1 SGHVS and CDR2 FQNEAQ. The V end was cut by 7 bases, the J end by 6 bases, with 19 bases between. This chain's CDR3 is CASTLRGKRSNSPLHF. The DNA of the CDR3 is TGTGCCAGCACCCTACGGGGGAAGCGATCTAATTCACCCCTCCACTTT.

The chain uses TRBV12-3 or TRBV12-4 and TRBJ1-2; 9 bases line up with TRBD1. This CDR3 region has 11 residues. With 7 bases clipped from V and 10 bases from J, the junction kept 4 bases outside the gene matches. The CDR3 is CASKGTGHYTF. CDR3 bases: TGTGCCAGCAAAGGGACAGGGCACTACACCTTC.

This clone was seen more than once but under ten times. The V gene is TRBV11-2, the J gene TRBJ1-2; TRBD1 aligns across 9 bases. Trimming took 3 bases from V and 7 from J; bases not matched to a gene: 9. This CDR3 region has 15 residues. Germline values: CDR1 SGHAT, CDR2 FQNNGV. The CDR3 nucleotides read TGTGCCAGCAGCTTGGGACAGGGTAGGGAGTCTGGCTACACCTTC. Translated: CASSLGQGRESGYTF.

The chain employs TRBV6-1 and TRBJ2-1; TRBD2 agrees at 8 bases. The V and J ends lost 2 bases and 6 bases, in that order; junction bases with no gene match: 12. This CDR3 is 17 amino acids long. CDR1 is MNHNS and CDR2 is SASEGT in the germline V gene. CDR3 protein: CASSELGGSGGPNEQFF. The CDR3 nucleotides are TGTGCCAGCAGTGAATTGGGGGGGAGCGGGGGACCCAATGAGCAGTTCTTC.

The V gene is TRBV7-9, the J gene TRBJ1-2, with D tentatively TRBD1 (6 bases). V lost 5 bases, J lost 4 bases, and 14 bases lay in between. This CDR3 is 14 amino acids long. CDR1 and CDR2 (germline): SEHNR, FQNEAQ (reference sequence). The DNA for the CDR3 is TGTGCCAGCAGCCCAGAGCGGGGGCCCTATGGCTACACCTTC. As protein: CASSPERGPYGYTF.

The chain combines TRBV2 with TRBJ2-5; D is undetermined. Germline V lookup: CDR1 SNHLY, CDR2 FYNNEI. With 5 bases removed from V and 5 bases from J, the gap between germline ends came to 9 bases. The CDR3 is 12 residues long. Here the CDR3 DNA reads TGTGCCAGCAGTACTCCGATCGAGACCCAGTACTTC. This encodes CASSTPIETQYF.

This chain links TRBV6-5 with TRBJ1-4; 7 bases are shared with TRBD1. The CDR3 contains 13 residues. In germline, CDR1 is MNHEY, CDR2 SVGAGI. The V and J ends lost 5 bases and 7 bases, in that order; junction bases with no gene match: 4. CDR3 nucleotides: TGTGCCAGCAGTCTCAGGGGGGCTGAAAAACTGTTTTTT. Encoded protein: CASSLRGAEKLFF.

A word on this clone: Other nucleotide sequences from this sample produce the same CDR3. This sequence joins TRBV3-1 (or the pseudogene TRBV3-2) and TRBJ1-6; D is unclear. The V and J ends lost 2 bases and 7 bases respectively, with 3 bases between them. There are 12 residues in the CDR3. Germline loops: CDR1 LGHDT, CDR2 YNNKEL (reference sequence). CDR3 sequence reads: CASSQLNSPLHF. The CDR3, as DNA: TGTGCCAGCAGCCAACTGAATTCACCCCTCCACTTT.

The rearrangement links TRBV19 to TRBJ1-4; weak D call: TRBD1 (6 bases). CDR3 length: 16 amino acids. Looked up from germline, CDR1 is LNHDA and CDR2 is SQIVND (reference sequence). V was cut by 2 bases and J by 7 bases, with 17 bases left in between. The CDR3 bases are TGTGCCAGTAGTATACAAGGGGGACGGACCTCTGAAAAACTGTTTTTT. Its protein is CASSIQGGRTSEKLFF.